Shown below are 14 T cell receptor beta chains from a single sample sequenced in a study of CXCR3-negative and CXCR3-positive naive CD8 T cells. Libraries of TRB cDNA were made by 5' RACE and carried UMIs. TCRdb re-called the 5' RACE reads and gives one entry per CDR3 protein, without DNA. The repertoire table contains 100,000 to 150,000 distinct CDR3 sequences. The sequenced sample consisted of naive CXCR3- CD8+ T cells from blood. As for subset: CD45RO-CCR7+CD27+CD95- naive CD8+ T cells lacking CXCR3 (TNR3-). These receptors came from a human donor in good health. Some clones in this sample may be carry-over from other donors' samples.

The chain recombines TRBV29-1 with TRBJ1-2. The CDR3 runs 12 residues. CDR1 is SQVTM, CDR2 ANQGSEA, per germline. CDR3 loop: CSVVSGNYGYTF.

The chain carries TRBV7-9 and TRBJ2-2; the TCRdb D gene call, TRBD2, has no DNA to confirm it. The CDR3 loop spans 13 amino acids. Germline V gene sequence: CDR1 SEHNR, CDR2 FQNEAQ (reference sequence). This CDR3 reads CASSLPAAGELFF. Drawing the rest from reference TRBV7-9 and TRBJ2-2, the complete variable domain is DTGVSQNPRHKITKRGQNVTFRCDPISEHNRLYWYRQTLGQGPEFLTYFQNEAQLEKSRLLSDRFSAERPKGSFSTLEIQRTEQGDSAMYLCASSLPAAGELFFGEGSRLTVL.

The chain combines TRBV18 with TRBJ2-7. This CDR3 is 17 amino acids long. The germline gives CDR1 KGHSH, CDR2 LQKENI. The CDR3 sequence: CASSPSGEREGYEEQYF.

V gene TRBV7-9 combines with J gene TRBJ2-5; the TCRdb D gene call, TRBD2, has no DNA to confirm it. CDR3 length: 16 amino acids. Looked up from germline, CDR1 is SEHNR and CDR2 is FQNEAQ (reference sequence). CDR3 sequence: CASSFGLAPTQETQYF.

The chain is built from TRBV29-1 and TRBJ2-7; the TRBD1 assignment by TCRdb is unverifiable without DNA. This CDR3 has 14 amino acids. The germline gives CDR1 SQVTM, CDR2 ANQGSEA. CDR3 loop: CSVEDRGVSGEQYF.

The chain joins TRBV28 to TRBJ1-5; as DNA is missing, the TRBD1 call by TCRdb cannot be tested. This CDR3 region has 15 residues. In germline, CDR1 is MDHEN, CDR2 SYDVKM. CDR3 loop: CASRRRDSSNQPQHF.

The chain links TRBV4-1 to TRBJ2-1; TCRdb gives TRBD2 as the D gene, but with no DNA this cannot be confirmed. The germline gives CDR1 MGHRA, CDR2 YSYEKL. The CDR3 extends over 19 amino acids. The CDR3 spells CASSQAFAQVPSSYNEQFF.

The J gene is TRBJ2-5, the V gene TRBV20-1; TCRdb lists TRBD2, though no DNA is available to test this call. In germline, CDR1 is DFQATT, CDR2 SNEGSKA (reference sequence). The CDR3 is made up of 15 amino acids. CDR3 sequence: CSARDLGSGSKTQYF.

V is TRBV29-1 and J is TRBJ1-4. Germline loops: CDR1 SQVTM, CDR2 ANQGSEA. This CDR3 spans 12 amino acids. The CDR3 loop is CSVDSENEKLFF.

This chain connects TRBV6-2 or TRBV6-3 to TRBJ2-5; TCRdb proposes TRBD1, but this gene call is untestable without DNA. The V gene's germline CDR1 is MNHEY and CDR2 SVGEGT. The CDR3 is 14 residues long. The CDR3 loop reads CASSKTGPRETQYF.

This rearrangement joins TRBV29-1 to TRBJ1-2. This CDR3 spans 11 amino acids. CDR1 is SQVTM, CDR2 ANQGSEA, per germline. The CDR3 reads CSVPRSYGYTF.

This chain joins TRBV14 and TRBJ2-7. The length of the CDR3 is 16 residues. Germline V gene lookup returns CDR1 SGHDN and CDR2 FVKESK. CDR3: CASSQDHSRKPYEQYF.

The rearrangement links TRBV4-3 to TRBJ1-1; TCRdb lists TRBD1, though no DNA is available to test this call. Germline CDR1 and CDR2: LGHNA and YSLEER. This CDR3 is 15 amino acids long. This chain's CDR3 is CASSQAGQLNTEAFF.

This chain links TRBV6-4 with TRBJ2-1; TCRdb gives TRBD1 as the D gene, but with no DNA this cannot be confirmed. Germline V gene sequence: CDR1 MRHNA, CDR2 SNTAGT. CDR3 length: 13 amino acids. The CDR3: CASSDRDNNEQFF.